These T cell receptor beta chains were read from a single sample in a study of T cell repertoires in cytomegalovirus infection. MiXCR, run by TCRdb on the reads, gives a single entry per CDR3 protein. The table has roughly 81,000 distinct CDR3 sequences, 3% to 4.5% seen once. The sequenced material came from PBMCs. Receptors originate from a human donor in good health (CMV status not recorded). Some clones in this sample may be carry-over from other donors' samples. Both conserved end residues are part of each CDR3. Each record gives: clone size, V gene, J gene, CDR3 protein. Size is stated for part of the rows, as once, few or many counts, or as a class when the clone is expanded.

medium-sized,TRBV7-2,TRBJ1-1,CASSFTGESTEAFF
many,TRBV19,TRBJ1-3,CASSIAAVSGNTIYF
many,TRBV19,TRBJ2-7,CASSIRDTYEQYF
many,TRBV19,TRBJ2-1,CASSLGGRPSSYNEQFF
many,TRBV4-3,TRBJ1-6,CASSQGLGNSPLHF
many,TRBV7-2,TRBJ2-7,CASSLGMRGGYEQYF
many,TRBV12-3/TRBV12-4,TRBJ1-2,CASSSNLKGAGYTF
many,TRBV12-3/TRBV12-4,TRBJ2-2,CASSSGQGTGDPGELFF
many,TRBV7-2,TRBJ2-1,CASSLAAVTYNEQFF
many,TRBV20-1,TRBJ2-5,CSARVRGAETQYF
many,TRBV7-2,TRBJ2-5,CASSLSPQETQYF
.,TRBV7-8,TRBJ1-5,CASSPGTGGRNQPQHF
many,TRBV24-1,TRBJ2-1,CATSDSSPTAYNEQFF
many,TRBV6-2/TRBV6-3,TRBJ1-4,CASSYGTGHGELFF
many,TRBV28,TRBJ2-5,CASTSPGEAQGTQYF
many,TRBV20-1,TRBJ1-6,CSASISNYNSPLHF
many,TRBV5-1,TRBJ2-1,CASRTSGGATYNEQFF
many,TRBV19,TRBJ2-3,CASSATGTDTQYF